The TCR beta chain under discussion was sequenced for a study of shared clonotypes between healthy human individuals. Overall study: The donor group consisted of two women and a few men, aged 18 to 49.

Per the original methods: Without quality scores, immunoSEQ junctional reads could not be filtered like full-length reads. Using immunoSEQ multiplex PCR, the repertoire was profiled, and TCRdb retains in-frame clones only, with some absent. From that table come the V and J calls and clone size; the DNA was used to work out D and trimming. The sample lists around 2.1 million clones; approximately 95% were seen once. Germline CDR1 SGHTA, CDR2 FQGTGA. The CDR3 has 17 amino acids. The V gene lost 5 bases and the J gene lost 2 bases, with 19 bases spanning the gap. Sample: naive CD4+ T cells sorted from blood. The sample's subset: CD45RA+ positively selected. The chain uses TRBV7-3 and TRBJ2-1; no definite D call. The TCR was taken from a man younger than 35 in good health. The CDR3 is CASSPEGSSVPYNEQFF. CDR3 sequence (DNA): TGTGCCAGCAGCCCGGAAGGTAGTAGTGTCCCCTACAATGAGCAGTTCTTC.